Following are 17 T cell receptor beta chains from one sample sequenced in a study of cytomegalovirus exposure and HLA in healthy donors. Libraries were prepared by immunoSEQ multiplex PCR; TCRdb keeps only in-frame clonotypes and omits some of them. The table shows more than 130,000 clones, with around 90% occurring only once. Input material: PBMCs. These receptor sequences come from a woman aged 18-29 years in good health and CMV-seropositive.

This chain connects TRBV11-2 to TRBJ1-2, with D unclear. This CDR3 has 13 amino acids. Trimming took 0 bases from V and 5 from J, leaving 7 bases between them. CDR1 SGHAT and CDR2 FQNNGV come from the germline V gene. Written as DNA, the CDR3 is TGTGCCAGCAGCTTAGACCCTAGTTATGGCTACACCTTC. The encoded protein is CASSLDPSYGYTF. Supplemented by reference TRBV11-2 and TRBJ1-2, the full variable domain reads EAGVAQSPRYKIIEKRQSVAFWCNPISGHATLYWYQQILGQGPKLLIQFQNNGVVDDSQLPKDRFSAERLKGVDSTLKIQPAKLEDSAVYLCASSLDPSYGYTFGSGTRLTVV.

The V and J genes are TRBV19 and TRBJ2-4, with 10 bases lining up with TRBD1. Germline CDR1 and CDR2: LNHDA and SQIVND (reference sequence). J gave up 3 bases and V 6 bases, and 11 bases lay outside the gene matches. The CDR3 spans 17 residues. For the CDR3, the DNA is TGTGCCAGTAGCTGGGGACAGGGGTTAAGCGACAAAAACATTCAGTACTTC. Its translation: CASSWGQGLSDKNIQYF.

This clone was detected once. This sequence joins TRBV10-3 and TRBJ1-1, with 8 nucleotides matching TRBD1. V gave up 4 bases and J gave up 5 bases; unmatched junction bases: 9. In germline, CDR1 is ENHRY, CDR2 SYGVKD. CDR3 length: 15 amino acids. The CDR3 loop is CAISGGQGLRTEAFF. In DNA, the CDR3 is TGTGCCATCAGTGGCGGACAGGGTCTAAGGACTGAAGCTTTCTTT.

CDR3 in DNA: TGTGCCAGCAGCCCCAGCAAGCGGGAGGGCCTCTACGAGCAGTACTTC. Amino acid sequence: CASSPSKREGLYEQYF. The chain uses TRBV7-9 and TRBJ2-7, with 10 bases aligning to TRBD2. Germline assignment: CDR1 SEHNR and CDR2 FQNEAQ (reference sequence). The CDR3 totals 16 residues. Trimming cost V 5 bases and J 3 bases; bases outside gene matches: 10.

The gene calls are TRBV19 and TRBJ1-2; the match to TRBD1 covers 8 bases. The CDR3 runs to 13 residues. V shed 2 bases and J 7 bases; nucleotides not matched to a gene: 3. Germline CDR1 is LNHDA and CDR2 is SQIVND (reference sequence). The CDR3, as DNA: TGTGCCAGTAGTATACGACAGGGGAGTGGCTACACCTTC. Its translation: CASSIRQGSGYTF.

The CDR3 loop reads CASSLSTGGGYGYTF. The CDR3 DNA reads as TGTGCCAGCAGCTTAAGCACAGGGGGAGGATATGGCTACACCTTC. The rearrangement links TRBV13 to TRBJ1-2; TRBD1 matches at 8 bases. Germline V CDR1 and CDR2: PRHDT, FYEKMQ (reference sequence). This CDR3 spans 15 amino acids. V was pared by 2 bases and J by 5 bases, with 7 bases of the junction left unmatched.

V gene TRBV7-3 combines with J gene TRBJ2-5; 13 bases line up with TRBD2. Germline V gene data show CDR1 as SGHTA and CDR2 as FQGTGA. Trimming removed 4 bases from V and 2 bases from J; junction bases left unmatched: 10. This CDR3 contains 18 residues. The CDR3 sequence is CASSSGRLAGGLQETQYF. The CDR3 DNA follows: TGTGCCAGCAGCTCTGGACGACTAGCGGGGGGTCTACAAGAGACCCAGTACTTC.

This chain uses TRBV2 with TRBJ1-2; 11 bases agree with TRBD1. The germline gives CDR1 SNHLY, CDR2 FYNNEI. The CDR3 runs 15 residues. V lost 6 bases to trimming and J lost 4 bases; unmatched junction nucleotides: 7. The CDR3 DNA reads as TGTGCCAGCAGAGGCGGGACAGGGGGTGGCTATGGCTACACCTTC. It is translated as CASRGGTGGGYGYTF.

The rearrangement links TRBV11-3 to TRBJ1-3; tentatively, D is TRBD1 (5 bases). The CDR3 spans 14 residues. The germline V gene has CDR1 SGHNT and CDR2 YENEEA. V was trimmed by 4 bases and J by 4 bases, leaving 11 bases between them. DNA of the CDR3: TGTGCCAGCAGCTCAACAGGAGAGGGAAACACCATATATTTT. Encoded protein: CASSSTGEGNTIYF.

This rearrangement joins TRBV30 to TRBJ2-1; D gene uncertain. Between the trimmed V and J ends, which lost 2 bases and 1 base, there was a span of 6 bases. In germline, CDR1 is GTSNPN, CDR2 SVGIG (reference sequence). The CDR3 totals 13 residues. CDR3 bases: TGTGCCTGGAGTTTCGGTTCCTACAATGAGCAGTTCTTC. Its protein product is CAWSFGSYNEQFF.

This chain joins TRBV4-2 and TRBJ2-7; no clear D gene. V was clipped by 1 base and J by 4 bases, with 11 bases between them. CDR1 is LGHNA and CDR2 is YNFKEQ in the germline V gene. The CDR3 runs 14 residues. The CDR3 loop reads CASSQGAAQYEQYF. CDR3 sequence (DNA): TGTGCCAGCAGCCAAGGGGCAGCTCAGTACGAGCAGTACTTC.

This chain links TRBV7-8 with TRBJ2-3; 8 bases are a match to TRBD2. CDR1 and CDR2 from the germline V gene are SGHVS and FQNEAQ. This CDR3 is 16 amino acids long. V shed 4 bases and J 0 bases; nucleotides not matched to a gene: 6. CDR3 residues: CASSSPGGVSTDTQYF. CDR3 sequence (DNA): TGTGCCAGCAGCTCCCCGGGGGGGGTGAGCACAGATACGCAGTATTTT.

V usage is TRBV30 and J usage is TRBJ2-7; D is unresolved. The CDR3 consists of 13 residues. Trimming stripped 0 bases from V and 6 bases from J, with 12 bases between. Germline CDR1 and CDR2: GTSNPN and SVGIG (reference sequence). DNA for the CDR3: TGTGCCTGGAGTGTATCGGCGTCAGGCGAGCAGTACTTC. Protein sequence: CAWSVSASGEQYF.

The CDR3 nucleotides read TGTGCCAGCTCACCAGGCGGGGTGGATGAGCAGTTCTTC. It yields the protein CASSPGGVDEQFF. J is TRBJ2-1 and V is TRBV18, with D perhaps TRBD2 (6 bases). The germline V gene encodes CDR1 KGHSH and CDR2 LQKENI. The CDR3 is made up of 13 amino acids. The V and J ends lost 2 bases and 8 bases respectively, with 10 bases between them.

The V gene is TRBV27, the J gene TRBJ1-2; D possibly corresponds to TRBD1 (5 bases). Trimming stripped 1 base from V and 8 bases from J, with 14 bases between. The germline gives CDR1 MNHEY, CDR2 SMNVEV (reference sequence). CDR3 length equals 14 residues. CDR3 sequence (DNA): TGTGCCAGCAGTTTATACAGTGGGGCTGTAGGCTACACCTTC. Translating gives CASSLYSGAVGYTF.

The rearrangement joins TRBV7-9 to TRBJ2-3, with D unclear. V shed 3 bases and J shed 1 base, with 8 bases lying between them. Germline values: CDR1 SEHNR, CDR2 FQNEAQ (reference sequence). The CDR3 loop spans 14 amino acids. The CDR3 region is CASSFSFRTDTQYF. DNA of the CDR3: TGTGCCAGCAGCTTTAGTTTCCGCACAGATACGCAGTATTTT.

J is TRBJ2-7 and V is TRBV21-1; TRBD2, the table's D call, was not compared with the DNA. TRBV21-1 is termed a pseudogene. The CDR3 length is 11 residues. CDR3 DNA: TGTGCCAGCAGCAAAGGGAGTCAGATTCGGGTC. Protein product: CASSKGSQIRV.